This T cell receptor (beta chain) was recorded in a study of blood T cell repertoires in COVID-19. Repertoires were generated with immunoSEQ multiplex PCR, while TCRdb's copy carries only in-frame clones and drops some. The sample has approximately 250,000 clones; roughly nine tenths are singletons. Germline V gene sequence: CDR1 SGHDN, CDR2 FVKESK. V gave up 3 bases and J gave up 6 bases; unmatched junction bases: 4. This CDR3 has 15 amino acids. This chain joins TRBV14 and TRBJ2-2, with TRBD2 matching 10 bases. Material: peripheral blood. This receptor was identified in a middle-aged man with active or convalescent COVID-19. Here the CDR3 reads CASSQAGTSAGELFF. The CDR3, as DNA: TGTGCCAGCAGCCAGGCCGGGACTAGCGCCGGGGAGCTGTTTTTT. The variable domain in full, with the rest retrieved from reference TRBV14 and TRBJ2-2, is EAGVTQFPSHSVIEKGQTVTLRCDPISGHDNLYWYRRVMGKEIKFLLHFVKESKQDESGMPNNRFLAERTGGTYSTLKVQPAELEDSGVYFCASSQAGTSAGELFFGEGSRLTVL.